This T cell receptor beta chain was sequenced in a study of patients and donors after allogeneic stem cell transplantation (dated by TCRdb to between 2020 and 2021). This clonotype has more than one count but fewer than ten. There is no known antigen for this receptor. Base qualities are missing; no much larger clone stands one base away. V is reduced by 3 bases and J by 7 bases, leaving a spacing of 10 bases between them. The CDR3 contains 14 residues, cysteine and phenylalanine counted. Only CDR3 DNA remains: 42 bases, in frame from the first base. The library was obtained by RT-PCR. Sequencing took place on a NextSeq 550. TCRdb reworked the public reads: Q25 trimming with fastp, MiXCR clone assembly, productive beta chains retained. Each CDR3 protein appears once, grouped with its most common genes and DNA. Present in this sample are about 40,000 distinct CDR3 sequences, more than 30% of which were seen just once. The ten biggest clones cover less than 80% of the sample.

The chain links TRBV12-3 or TRBV12-4 with TRBJ1-6; perhaps TRBD1 is the D gene, with 5 bases matching. Sequences were obtained from blood, either unsorted or a sorted T cell fraction (not recorded which). This TCR came from a human donor who was either an allogeneic HSCT recipient or a stem cell or donor lymphocyte infusion donor (not recorded which). It is not recorded whose cells these are; they may come from a transplant donor. The nucleotide sequence reads as follows: TGTGCCAGCAGTTTTGTAGGGGCGAATTCACCCCTCCACTTT. Its protein is CASSFVGANSPLHF.